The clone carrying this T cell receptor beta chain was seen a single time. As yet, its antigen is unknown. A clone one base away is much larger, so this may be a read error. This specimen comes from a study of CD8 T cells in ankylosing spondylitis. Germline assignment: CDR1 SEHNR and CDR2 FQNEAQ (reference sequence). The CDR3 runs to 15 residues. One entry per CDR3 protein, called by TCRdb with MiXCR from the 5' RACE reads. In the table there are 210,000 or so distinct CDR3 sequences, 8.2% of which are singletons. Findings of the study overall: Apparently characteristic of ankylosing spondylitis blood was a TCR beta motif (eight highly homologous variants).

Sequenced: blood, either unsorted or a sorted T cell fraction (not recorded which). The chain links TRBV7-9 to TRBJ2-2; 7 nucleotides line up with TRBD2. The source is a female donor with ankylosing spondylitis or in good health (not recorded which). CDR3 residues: CAGSFSGSGTGELFF. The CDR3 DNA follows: TGTGCCGGCAGCTTTAGCGGGTCCGGGACCGGGGAGCTGTTTTTT.